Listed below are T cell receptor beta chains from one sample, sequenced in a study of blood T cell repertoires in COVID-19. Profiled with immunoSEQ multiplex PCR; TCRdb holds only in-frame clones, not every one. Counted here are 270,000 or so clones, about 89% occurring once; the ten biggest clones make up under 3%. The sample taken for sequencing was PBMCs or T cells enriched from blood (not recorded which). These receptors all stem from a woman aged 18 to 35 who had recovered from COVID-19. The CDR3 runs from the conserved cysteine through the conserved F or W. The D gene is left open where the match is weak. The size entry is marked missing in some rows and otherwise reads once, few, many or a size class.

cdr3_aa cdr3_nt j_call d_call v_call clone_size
CASSGTERELGNEQFF TGCGCCAGCAGTGGAACTGAGCGGGAGCTCGGGAATGAGCAGTTCTTC TRBJ2-1 TRBD2 TRBV10-1 once
CASSITGASYGYTF TGTGCCAGCAGTATCACAGGGGCTAGCTATGGCTACACCTTC TRBJ1-2 TRBD1 TRBV6-5 NA
CASSSSQGQPQHF TGTGCCAGCAGCTCTTCACAGGGTCAGCCCCAGCATTTT TRBJ1-5 NA TRBV7-6 NA
CASSNFNQRSNQPQHF TGTGCCAGCAGTAACTTCAATCAGCGTAGCAATCAGCCCCAGCATTTT TRBJ1-5 NA TRBV6-2/TRBV6-3 NA
CASSAETGNTEAFF TGCGCCAGCAGCGCCGAGACAGGGAACACTGAAGCTTTCTTT TRBJ1-1 NA TRBV5-1 NA
CATHPSGVWVTGELFF TGTGCCACCCACCCTTCCGGAGTGTGGGTCACCGGGGAGCTGTTTTTT TRBJ2-2 NA TRBV28 once
CVWGANTEAFF TGTGTTTGGGGGGCGAACACTGAAGCTTTCTTT TRBJ1-1 NA TRBV30 NA
CASSYSNRVWSYEQYF TGTGCCAGCAGTTACTCTAACAGGGTTTGGAGCTACGAGCAGTACTTC TRBJ2-7 NA TRBV6-2/TRBV6-3 NA
CAISFRGLAENEQFF TGTGCCATCAGCTTCCGGGGACTAGCGGAGAATGAGCAGTTCTTC TRBJ2-1 TRBD2 TRBV10-3 NA
CASSQGQGDTGELFF TGTGCCAGCAGCCAGGGGCAGGGTGACACCGGGGAGCTGTTTTTT TRBJ2-2 NA TRBV3-1/TRBV3-2 NA
CASSAAETQYF TGTGCCAGCAGCGCCGCGGAGACCCAGTACTTC TRBJ2-5 NA TRBV5-8 NA
CASSSTRSGYEQYF TGTGCCAGCAGTTCAACCCGTTCGGGGTACGAGCAGTACTTC TRBJ2-7 NA TRBV7-8 NA
CASSPNDGMGEKLFF TGTGCCAGCTCACCGAACGACGGGATGGGTGAAAAACTGTTTTTT TRBJ1-4 NA TRBV18 NA
CASSQEGPTGATEAFF TGTGCCAGCAGCCAAGAAGGGCCCACAGGGGCCACTGAAGCTTTCTTT TRBJ1-1 TRBD1 TRBV3-1/TRBV3-2 NA
CASSFRLAGVFNEQFF TGTGCCAGCAGCTTTCGACTAGCGGGGGTGTTCAATGAGCAGTTCTTC TRBJ2-1 TRBD2 TRBV11-2 NA
CASSLGRDRSYEQYF TGTGCCAGCAGTTTGGGCAGGGATCGGTCCTACGAGCAGTACTTC TRBJ2-7 NA TRBV28 NA
CASSLDRGYGYTF TGTGCCAGCAGCTTAGACAGAGGCTATGGCTACACCTTC TRBJ1-2 NA TRBV6-5 NA
CASSLADRGEGNTIYF TGTGCCAGCAGCTTAGCGGACCGGGGGGAAGGAAACACCATATATTTT TRBJ1-3 NA TRBV7-9 NA
CASSFGGPGGYTF TGTGCCAGCAGTTTCGGGGGGCCCGGGGGCTACACCTTC TRBJ1-2 NA TRBV12-3/TRBV12-4 NA
CASSSRGSSGSSIYNEQFF TGTGCCAGCAGCTCCCGGGGAAGTAGCGGGAGCTCAATTTACAATGAGCAGTTCTTC TRBJ2-1 TRBD2 TRBV9 NA
CASSPWGRQGQETQYF TGTGCCAGCAGTCCTTGGGGCCGACAGGGCCAAGAGACCCAGTACTTC TRBJ2-5 TRBD1 TRBV27 NA
CASSLGTAQPQHF TGTGCCAGCAGTTTAGGGACAGCCCAGCCCCAGCATTTT TRBJ1-5 NA TRBV12-3/TRBV12-4 NA
CASSTGGSLGNEQFF TGTGCCAGCAGCACGGGGGGTTCCCTGGGGAATGAGCAGTTCTTC TRBJ2-1 TRBD2 TRBV14 NA
CASSSPPRDYGTDTQYF TGTGCCAGCAGTTCCCCCCCCCGGGACTATGGCACAGATACGCAGTATTTT TRBJ2-3 TRBD2 TRBV28 NA
CASWRGSGSSGEQYF TGTGCCAGCTGGAGGGGTAGCGGGAGCTCGGGGGAGCAGTACTTC TRBJ2-7 TRBD2 TRBV5-8 NA
CASSFGQDGNTIYF TGTGCCAGCAGCTTTGGGCAGGATGGAAACACCATATATTTT TRBJ1-3 NA TRBV7-9 NA
CASSPVPGQGSANYGYTF TGTGCCAGCAGCCCCGTCCCGGGACAGGGATCGGCTAACTATGGCTACACCTTC TRBJ1-2 TRBD1 TRBV6-2/TRBV6-3 once
CATETDRGYSNQPQHF TGTGCCACCGAAACGGACAGGGGGTATAGCAATCAGCCCCAGCATTTT TRBJ1-5 TRBD1 TRBV9 NA
CASSVGAGGHNEQFF TGTGCCAGCAGCGTAGGTGCAGGAGGACACAATGAGCAGTTCTTC TRBJ2-1 NA TRBV9 NA
CASSDVREADTQYF TGTGCCAGCAGTGACGTCAGGGAAGCAGATACGCAGTATTTT TRBJ2-3 NA TRBV2 NA
CASSFRPGQGMDTEAFF TGTGCCAGCAGCTTCCGCCCGGGACAGGGTATGGACACTGAAGCTTTCTTT TRBJ1-1 TRBD1 TRBV9 NA
CASSSQTGFVTGELFF TGTGCCAGCAGCTCTCAAACAGGGTTTGTCACCGGGGAGCTGTTTTTT TRBJ2-2 NA TRBV7-3 NA
CASSGGKMNEQFF TGTGCCAGCAGTGGCGGAAAAATGAATGAGCAGTTCTTC TRBJ2-1 NA TRBV9 NA
CASSQELAGEQYF TGTGCCAGCAGCCAGGAACTAGCGGGGGAGCAGTACTTC TRBJ2-7 TRBD2 TRBV11-3 NA
CASSQREWSYEQYF TGTGCCAGCAGTCAGCGGGAGTGGTCCTACGAGCAGTACTTC TRBJ2-7 TRBD2 TRBV28 NA
CASSLDPRRGRTLFYEQYF TGTGCCAGCAGCTTAGATCCCCGACGCGGGAGGACCCTCTTCTACGAGCAGTACTTC TRBJ2-7 TRBD2 TRBV11-3 NA
CASSRDSYNEQFF TGTGCCAGCAGCCGAGACAGTTACAATGAGCAGTTCTTC TRBJ2-1 NA TRBV5-4 once
CASSQDYRGFYGYTF TGCGCCAGCAGCCAAGACTACAGGGGCTTCTATGGCTACACCTTC TRBJ1-2 TRBD1 TRBV4-3 NA
CASSPGARNTEAFF TGTGCCAGCTCACCTGGGGCCCGGAACACTGAAGCTTTCTTT TRBJ1-1 NA TRBV18 NA
CASSAGQGARETQYF TGTGCCAGCAGTGCCGGACAGGGGGCGCGGGAGACCCAGTACTTC TRBJ2-5 TRBD1 TRBV25-1 NA
CASSLEGTSGRNEQFF TGTGCCAGCAGCCTAGAAGGGACTAGCGGGAGGAATGAGCAGTTCTTC TRBJ2-1 TRBD2 TRBV7-3 NA
CASNPGRFSYEQYF TGTGCCAGTAATCCGGGGAGGTTCTCCTACGAGCAGTACTTC TRBJ2-7 NA TRBV19 NA
CASSLGRQPNQPQHF TGTGCCAGCAGCTTAGGGAGACAGCCCAATCAGCCCCAGCATTTT TRBJ1-5 NA TRBV7-8 once
CASSGLAPMNTGELFF TGTGCCAGCAGCGGGCTAGCGCCAATGAACACCGGGGAGCTGTTTTTT TRBJ2-2 NA TRBV7-8 few
CAVRPGGSSYEQYF TGTGCCGTACGACCGGGCGGGAGCTCCTACGAGCAGTACTTC TRBJ2-7 TRBD2 TRBV27 few
CASRNGMGGYNEQFF TGTGCCAGCAGGAACGGGATGGGGGGGTACAATGAGCAGTTCTTC TRBJ2-1 TRBD2 TRBV3-1/TRBV3-2 NA
CASSSYQGAVEQYF TGTGCCAGCAGTTCATACCAGGGGGCGGTCGAGCAGTACTTC TRBJ2-7 TRBD1 TRBV6-5 NA
CASSLRSQNSPLHF TGTGCCAGCAGCTTAAGATCCCAGAATTCACCCCTCCACTTT TRBJ1-6 NA TRBV7-6 NA
CASSRQGRSTGELFF TGTGCCAGCAGTAGACAGGGACGGTCAACCGGGGAGCTGTTTTTT TRBJ2-2 TRBD1 TRBV28 NA
CASSPGGMYTEAFF TGTGCCAGCAGCCCCGGCGGTATGTACACTGAAGCTTTCTTT TRBJ1-1 NA TRBV7-9 NA
CASSFTSRGGPTDTQYF TGTGCCAGCAGTTTTACCTCGCGGGGGGGCCCCACAGATACGCAGTATTTT TRBJ2-3 TRBD2 TRBV6-2/TRBV6-3 NA
CASRSGGYNEQFF TGTGCCAGTAGATCAGGGGGCTACAATGAGCAGTTCTTC TRBJ2-1 TRBD1 TRBV19 NA
CASSLAQGRYGYTF TGTGCCAGCAGCTTAGCGCAGGGTCGGTATGGCTACACCTTC TRBJ1-2 NA TRBV7-9 NA
CASSAVRPGTGGEKLFF TGTGCCAGCAGCGCCGTCCGTCCCGGGACAGGGGGAGAAAAACTGTTTTTT TRBJ1-4 TRBD1 TRBV7-6 NA
CASREDVYEQYF TGTGCCAGCAGGGAGGACGTGTACGAGCAGTACTTC TRBJ2-7 NA TRBV2 NA
CASSIYRGGNSPLHF TGTGCCAGCAGCATCTACAGGGGAGGTAATTCACCCCTCCACTTT TRBJ1-6 TRBD1 TRBV11-2 NA